The T cell receptor beta chain described here comes from a study of T-cell reconstitution after alpha-beta-depleted transplantation in children. Germline V gene lookup returns CDR1 DFQATT and CDR2 SNEGSKA (reference sequence). The germline V and J ends were trimmed by 0 bases and 8 bases, with 7 bases remaining between them. CDR3 length: 11 amino acids. For TCRbeta, the library was prepared with unique molecular identifiers. TCRdb re-analysed the PCR reads in MiXCR, keeping a single row per CDR3 protein. The sample has some 600,000 distinct CDR3 sequences, approximately 17% seen once. This chain joins TRBV20-1 and TRBJ1-2; no reliable D call. The receptor was isolated from a human donor who donated a stem cell graft to a child with acute myeloid leukemia. The material was PBMCs from the stem cell graft donor, obtained from the stem cell graft. This CDR3 reads CSARDRWGYTF. In nucleotides, the CDR3 is TGCAGTGCTAGAGACAGGTGGGGCTACACCTTC.